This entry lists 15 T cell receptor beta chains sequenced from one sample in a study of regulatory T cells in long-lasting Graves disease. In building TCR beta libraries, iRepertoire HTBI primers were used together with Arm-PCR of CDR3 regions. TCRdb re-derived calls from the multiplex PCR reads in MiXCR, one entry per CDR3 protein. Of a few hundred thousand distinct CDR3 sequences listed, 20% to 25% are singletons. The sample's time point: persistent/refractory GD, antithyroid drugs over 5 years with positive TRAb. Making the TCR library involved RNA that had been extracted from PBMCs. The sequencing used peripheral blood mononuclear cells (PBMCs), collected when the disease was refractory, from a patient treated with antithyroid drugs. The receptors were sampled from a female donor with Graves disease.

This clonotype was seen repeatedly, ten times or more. The CDR3 bases are TGTGCCAGCAGTTCCACCGACACCGGCAATCAGCCCCAGCATTTT. It yields the protein CASSSTDTGNQPQHF. The chain is built from TRBV28 and TRBJ1-5, with D unresolved. V was trimmed by 4 bases and J by 2 bases, leaving 12 bases between them. The length of the CDR3 is 15 residues. Germline CDR1 MDHEN, CDR2 SYDVKM. Supplemented by reference TRBV28 and TRBJ1-5, the full variable domain reads DVKVTQSSRYLVKRTGEKVFLECVQDMDHENMFWYRQDPGLGLRLIYFSYDVKMKEKGDIPEGYSVSREKKERFSLILESASTNQTSMYLCASSSTDTGNQPQHFGDGTRLSIL.

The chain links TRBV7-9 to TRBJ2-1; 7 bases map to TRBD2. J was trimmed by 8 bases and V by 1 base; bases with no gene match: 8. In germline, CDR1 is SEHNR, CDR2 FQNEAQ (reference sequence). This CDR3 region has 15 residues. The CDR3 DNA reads TGTGCCAGCAGCTTAGTCGGTAGCGGGCTACATGAGCAGTTCTTC. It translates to CASSLVGSGLHEQFF.

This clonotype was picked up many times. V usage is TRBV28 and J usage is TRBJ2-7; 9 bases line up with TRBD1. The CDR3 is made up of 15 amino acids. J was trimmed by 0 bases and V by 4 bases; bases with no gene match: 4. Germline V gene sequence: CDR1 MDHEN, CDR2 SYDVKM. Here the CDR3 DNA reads TGTGCCAGCAGTTGGGGGACAGGGAGCTCCTACGAGCAGTACTTC. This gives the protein CASSWGTGSSYEQYF. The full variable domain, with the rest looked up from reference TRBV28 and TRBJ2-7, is DVKVTQSSRYLVKRTGEKVFLECVQDMDHENMFWYRQDPGLGLRLIYFSYDVKMKEKGDIPEGYSVSREKKERFSLILESASTNQTSMYLCASSWGTGSSYEQYFGPGTRLTVT.

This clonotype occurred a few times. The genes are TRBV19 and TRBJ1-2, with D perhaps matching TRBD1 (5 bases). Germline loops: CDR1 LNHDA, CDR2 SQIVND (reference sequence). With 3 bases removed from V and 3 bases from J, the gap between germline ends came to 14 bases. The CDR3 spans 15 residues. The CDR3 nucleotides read TGTGCCAGTAGTATCTCCCAAGACAGATACTATGGCTACACCTTC. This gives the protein CASSISQDRYYGYTF.

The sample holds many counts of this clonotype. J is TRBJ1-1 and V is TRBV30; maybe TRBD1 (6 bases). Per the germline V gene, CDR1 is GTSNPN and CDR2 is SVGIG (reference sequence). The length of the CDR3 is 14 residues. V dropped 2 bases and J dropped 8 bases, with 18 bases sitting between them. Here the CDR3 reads CAWSQRQVGSEAFF. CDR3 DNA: TGTGCCTGGAGTCAAAGACAGGTTGGGTCCGAAGCTTTCTTT. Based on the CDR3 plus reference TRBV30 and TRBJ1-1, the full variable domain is SQTIHQWPATLVQPVGSPLSLECTVEGTSNPNLYWYRQAAGRGLQLLFYSVGIGQISSEVPQNLSASRPQDRQFILSSKKLLLSDSGFYLCAWSQRQVGSEAFFGQGTRLTVV.

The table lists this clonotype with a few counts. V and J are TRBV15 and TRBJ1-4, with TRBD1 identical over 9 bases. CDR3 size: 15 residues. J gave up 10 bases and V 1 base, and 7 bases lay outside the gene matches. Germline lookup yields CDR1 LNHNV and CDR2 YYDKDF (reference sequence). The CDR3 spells CATSRGGDRDSKLFF. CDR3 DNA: TGTGCCACCAGCAGAGGAGGGGACAGGGATTCAAAACTGTTTTTT. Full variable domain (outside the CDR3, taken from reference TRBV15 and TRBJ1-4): DAMVIQNPRYQVTQFGKPVTLSCSQTLNHNVMYWYQQKSSQAPKLLFHYYDKDFNNEADTPDNFQSRRPNTSFCFLDIRSPGLGDTAMYLCATSRGGDRDSKLFFGSGTQLSVL.

CDR3 coding DNA: TGTGCCAGCAGTCAGACAGGGACCCATTCACCCCTCCACTTT. Its protein is CASSQTGTHSPLHF. This sequence joins TRBV12-3 or TRBV12-4 and TRBJ1-6; 7 bases are shared with TRBD1. V shed 5 bases and J 8 bases; nucleotides not matched to a gene: 6. CDR3 size: 14 residues.

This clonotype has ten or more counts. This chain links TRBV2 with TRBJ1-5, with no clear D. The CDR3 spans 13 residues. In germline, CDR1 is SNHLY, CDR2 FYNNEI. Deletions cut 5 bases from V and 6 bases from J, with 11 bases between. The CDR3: CASSPTLAQPQHF. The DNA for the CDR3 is TGTGCCAGCAGTCCCACCTTGGCTCAGCCCCAGCATTTT.

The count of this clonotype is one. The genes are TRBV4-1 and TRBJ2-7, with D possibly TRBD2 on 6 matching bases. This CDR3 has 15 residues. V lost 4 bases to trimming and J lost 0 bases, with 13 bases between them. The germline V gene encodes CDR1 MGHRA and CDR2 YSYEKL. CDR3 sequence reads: CASSRLSGGSYEQYF. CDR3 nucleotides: TGCGCCAGCAGCCGTCTTAGCGGCGGCTCCTACGAGCAGTACTTC.

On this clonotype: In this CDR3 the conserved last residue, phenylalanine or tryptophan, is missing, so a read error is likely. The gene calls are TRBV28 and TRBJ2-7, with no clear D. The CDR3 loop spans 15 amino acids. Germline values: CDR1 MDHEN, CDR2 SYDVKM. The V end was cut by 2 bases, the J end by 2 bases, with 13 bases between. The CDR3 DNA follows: TGTGCCAGCAGTTTAGCAGACCAGTGGCCCTACGAGCAGTACCTC. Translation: CASSLADQWPYEQYL.

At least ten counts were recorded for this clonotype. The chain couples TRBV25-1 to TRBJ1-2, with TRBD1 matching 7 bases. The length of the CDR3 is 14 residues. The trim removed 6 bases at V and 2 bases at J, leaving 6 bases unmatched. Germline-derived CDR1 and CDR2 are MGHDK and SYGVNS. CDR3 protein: CASRQTGTNYGYTF. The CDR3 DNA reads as TGTGCCAGCAGGCAGACAGGGACGAACTATGGCTACACCTTC.

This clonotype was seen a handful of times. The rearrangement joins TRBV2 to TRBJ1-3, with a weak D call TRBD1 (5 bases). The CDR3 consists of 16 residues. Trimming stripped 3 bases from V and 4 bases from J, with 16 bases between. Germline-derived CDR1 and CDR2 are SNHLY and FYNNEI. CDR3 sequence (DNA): TGTGCCAGCAGTGATTTGGCTGGGGGTGGAGGAAACACCATATATTTT. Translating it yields CASSDLAGGGGNTIYF. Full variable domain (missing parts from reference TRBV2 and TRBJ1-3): EPEVTQTPSHQVTQMGQEVILRCVPISNHLYFYWYRQILGQKVEFLVSFYNNEISEKSEIFDDQFSVERPDGSNFTLKIRSTKLEDSAMYFCASSDLAGGGGNTIYFGEGSWLTVV.

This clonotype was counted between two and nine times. CDR3 in DNA: TGCAGTGCCAAGAGCACGGGGCAGGGTATCACCGGGGAGCTGTTTTTT. Translated, it gives CSAKSTGQGITGELFF. V and J are TRBV20-1 and TRBJ2-2; either TRBD1 or TRBD2 may supply D (5 bases each). CDR1 is DFQATT and CDR2 is SNEGSKA in the germline V gene (reference sequence). The V and J ends lost 6 bases and 4 bases respectively, with 21 bases between them. CDR3 length equals 16 residues.

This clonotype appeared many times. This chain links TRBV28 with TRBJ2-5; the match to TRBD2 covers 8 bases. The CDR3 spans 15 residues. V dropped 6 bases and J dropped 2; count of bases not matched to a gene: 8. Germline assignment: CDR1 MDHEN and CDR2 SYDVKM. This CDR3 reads CASSGGGTPQETQYF. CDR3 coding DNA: TGTGCCAGCAGCGGGGGGGGGACGCCTCAAGAGACCCAGTACTTC.

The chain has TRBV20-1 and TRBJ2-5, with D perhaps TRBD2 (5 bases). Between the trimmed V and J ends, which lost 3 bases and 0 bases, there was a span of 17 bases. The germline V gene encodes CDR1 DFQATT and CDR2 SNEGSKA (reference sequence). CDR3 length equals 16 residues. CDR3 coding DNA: TGCAGTGCTAGTCCATCGAGGAGCGGAAACCAAGAGACCCAGTACTTC. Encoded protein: CSASPSRSGNQETQYF.